The 16 T cell receptor beta chains below all came from one sample that was sequenced in a study of blood T cell repertoires in COVID-19. TCRdb's table, derived via immunoSEQ multiplex PCR, lists solely in-frame clones and lacks some. The sample carries 70,000 to 95,000 clones, over 80% recorded once. Material: peripheral blood. These receptor sequences come from a woman aged 55-69 years with acute or convalescent COVID-19.

This chain joins TRBV25-1 and TRBJ1-2; 9 positions match TRBD1. The germline V gene encodes CDR1 MGHDK and CDR2 SYGVNS. The junction had 19 bases not matched to a gene; V was cut back by 6 bases and J by 5 bases. The CDR3 has 18 amino acids. The CDR3 DNA reads as TGTGCCAGCAGCCCAAGTGGGACAGGGCTAAGGGGGAAGTATGGCTACACCTTC. This gives the protein CASSPSGTGLRGKYGYTF.

This chain connects TRBV5-1 to TRBJ1-1, with a weak D call TRBD1 (6 bases). The V gene's germline CDR1 is SGHRS and CDR2 YFSETQ. The CDR3 spans 15 residues. Trimming removed 4 bases from V and 4 bases from J, with 17 bases in between. The CDR3 protein is CASSPTGGASTEAFF. The CDR3 coding sequence is TGCGCCAGCAGCCCCACCGGGGGGGCGAGCACTGAAGCTTTCTTT.

This clone was counted once. This rearrangement joins TRBV11-2 to TRBJ2-7, with D unclear. V was pared by 4 bases and J by 9 bases, with 16 bases between. This CDR3 has 13 amino acids. Germline CDR1 is SGHAT and CDR2 is FQNNGV. In DNA, the CDR3 is TGTGCCAGCAGCTCATACCCTCACTTGGTGCAGTACTTC. Its translation is CASSSYPHLVQYF. The full variable domain, in which reference TRBV11-2 and TRBJ2-7 provide the parts outside the CDR3, is EAGVAQSPRYKIIEKRQSVAFWCNPISGHATLYWYQQILGQGPKLLIQFQNNGVVDDSQLPKDRFSAERLKGVDSTLKIQPAKLEDSAVYLCASSSYPHLVQYFGPGTRLTVT.

The V gene is TRBV11-1, the J gene TRBJ2-1, with 8 bases that match TRBD2. Per germline, CDR1 SGHAT and CDR2 FQDESV (reference sequence). Trimming at V came to 5 bases and at J to 15 bases, leaving 6 bases not matched to a gene. The CDR3 consists of 11 residues. The CDR3 reads CASSPGTSPFF. The CDR3 bases are TGTGCCAGCAGCCCCGGGACTAGTCCGTTCTTC.

The chain recombines TRBV3-1 (or the pseudogene TRBV3-2) with TRBJ2-3; the match to TRBD2 covers 7 bases. V shed 4 bases and J 5 bases; nucleotides not matched to a gene: 9. CDR3 length: 15 residues. Germline loops: CDR1 LGHDT, CDR2 YNNKEL (reference sequence). In DNA, the CDR3 is TGTGCCAGCAGCCGTGGGAAGGTAGCGGGAGATACGCAGTATTTT. This gives the protein CASSRGKVAGDTQYF.

The chain carries TRBV6-1 and TRBJ1-4, with D possibly matching TRBD1 (5 bases). Germline CDR1 MNHNS, CDR2 SASEGT. V shed 2 bases and J shed 3 bases, with 13 bases lying between them. The CDR3 covers 16 residues. CDR3 region: CASSEIRGYSNEKLFF. The CDR3 nucleotides read TGTGCCAGCAGTGAAATTCGGGGGTACTCTAATGAAAAACTGTTTTTT.

CDR3 amino acids: CSPRSWTGVETQYF. CDR3 coding DNA: TGCAGCCCCCGATCCTGGACAGGGGTGGAGACCCAGTACTTC. This chain joins TRBV29-1 and TRBJ2-5; 9 positions match TRBD1. The CDR3 runs 14 residues. Germline-derived CDR1 and CDR2 are SQVTM and ANQGSEA. Trimming removed 8 bases from V and 5 bases from J; junction bases left unmatched: 12.

The V gene is TRBV7-2, the J gene TRBJ1-2; 9 bases agree with TRBD1. Germline V gives CDR1 SGHTA, CDR2 FQGNSA. The CDR3 loop spans 13 amino acids. Losses at the gene ends were 1 base for V and 14 bases for J; bases not matched to a gene: 8. CDR3 in amino acids: CASSLDRGTGYTF. In nucleotides, the CDR3 is TGTGCCAGCAGCTTAGATAGAGGGACAGGGTATACCTTC.

The V and J genes are TRBV5-4 and TRBJ1-6; D is uncertain. V dropped 4 bases and J dropped 7 bases, with 6 bases sitting between them. The CDR3 is 12 residues long. Germline V gene lookup returns CDR1 SGHNT and CDR2 YYREEE (reference sequence). The CDR3 sequence: CASSLRNSPLHF. The CDR3 DNA reads TGTGCCAGCAGCCTGAGGAATTCACCCCTCCACTTT.

This chain joins TRBV3-1 (or the pseudogene TRBV3-2) and TRBJ2-7; D is perhaps TRBD1 (5 bases). The ends were cut back, 4 bases at V and 3 bases at J, with 13 bases in the middle. Germline assignment: CDR1 LGHDT and CDR2 YNNKEL (reference sequence). This CDR3 has 14 residues. The CDR3 protein is CASSLSERGYEQYF. CDR3 coding DNA: TGTGCCAGCAGCCTATCCGAAAGGGGCTACGAGCAGTACTTC.

J is TRBJ1-1 and V is TRBV10-3; TRBD1 is a possible D gene (5 bases). CDR1 is ENHRY and CDR2 is SYGVKD in the germline V gene. Trimming cost V 6 bases and J 4 bases, with 9 bases left between them. The CDR3 totals 12 residues. The CDR3: CAISRVSTEAFF. The CDR3 nucleotides read TGTGCCATCAGCAGGGTTTCCACTGAAGCTTTCTTT.

The chain uses TRBV5-1 and TRBJ1-2; D is unclear. This CDR3 spans 13 amino acids. Germline loops: CDR1 SGHRS, CDR2 YFSETQ. V gave up 0 bases and J gave up 4 bases, with 7 bases separating them. The CDR3 DNA reads TGCGCCAGCAGCTTGGACGGAGCCTATGGCTACACCTTC. Translated: CASSLDGAYGYTF.

The chain couples TRBV5-1 to TRBJ2-1, with 10 bases matching TRBD2. CDR3 length equals 15 residues. Trimming removed 7 bases from V and 2 bases from J; junction bases left unmatched: 6. Looked up from germline, CDR1 is SGHRS and CDR2 is YFSETQ. DNA for the CDR3: TGCGCCAGCGGGACCGGGACTAGCGCCTACAATGAGCAGTTCTTC. Translation: CASGTGTSAYNEQFF. Full variable domain (rest looked up from reference TRBV5-1 and TRBJ2-1): KAGVTQTPRYLIKTRGQQVTLSCSPISGHRSVSWYQQTPGQGLQFLFEYFSETQRNKGNFPGRFSGRQFSNSRSEMNVSTLELGDSALYLCASGTGTSAYNEQFFGPGTRLTVL.

The chain combines TRBV18 with TRBJ1-6; the D gene is possibly TRBD1 (6 bases). V lost 3 bases and J lost 8, with 14 bases in between. Germline V gene data show CDR1 as KGHSH and CDR2 as LQKENI. CDR3 size: 15 residues. The CDR3 coding sequence is TGTGCCAGCTCACCCCTTCCACAGGGTGATTCACCCCTCCACTTT. Residues: CASSPLPQGDSPLHF.

This rearrangement joins TRBV10-3 to TRBJ2-3; D possibly corresponds to TRBD2 (5 bases). V lost 5 bases, J lost 0 bases, and 15 bases lay in between. The V gene's germline CDR1 is ENHRY and CDR2 SYGVKD. This CDR3 is 16 amino acids long. This CDR3 is CAISKAAETSTDTQYF. CDR3 DNA sequence: TGTGCCATCAGTAAAGCAGCGGAGACTAGCACAGATACGCAGTATTTT.

The chain couples TRBV11-2 to TRBJ1-2; no reliable D call. The CDR3 has 16 residues. The V gene lost 2 bases and the J gene lost 2 bases, with 15 bases spanning the gap. CDR1 SGHAT and CDR2 FQNNGV come from the germline V gene. The chain's CDR3 is CASSLREGTPNYGYTF. The CDR3, as DNA: TGTGCCAGCAGCTTAAGGGAGGGAACGCCCAACTATGGCTACACCTTC.